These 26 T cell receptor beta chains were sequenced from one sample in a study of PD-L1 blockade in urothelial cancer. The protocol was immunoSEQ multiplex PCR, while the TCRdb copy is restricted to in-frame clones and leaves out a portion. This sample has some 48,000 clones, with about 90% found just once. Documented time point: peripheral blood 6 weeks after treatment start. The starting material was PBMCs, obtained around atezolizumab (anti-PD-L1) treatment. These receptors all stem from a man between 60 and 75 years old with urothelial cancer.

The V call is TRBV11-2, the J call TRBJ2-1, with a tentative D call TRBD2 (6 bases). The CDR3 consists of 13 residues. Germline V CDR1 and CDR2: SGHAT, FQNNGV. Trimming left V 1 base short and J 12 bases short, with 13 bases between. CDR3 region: CASSLVLTSRQFF. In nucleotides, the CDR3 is TGTGCCAGCAGCTTAGTTCTGACTAGTCGGCAGTTCTTC.

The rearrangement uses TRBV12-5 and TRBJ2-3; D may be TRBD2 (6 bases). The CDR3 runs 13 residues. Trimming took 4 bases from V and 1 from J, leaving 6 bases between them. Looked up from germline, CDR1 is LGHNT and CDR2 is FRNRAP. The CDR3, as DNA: TGTGCTAGTGGTTCGGGAGGCACAGATACGCAGTATTTT. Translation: CASGSGGTDTQYF.

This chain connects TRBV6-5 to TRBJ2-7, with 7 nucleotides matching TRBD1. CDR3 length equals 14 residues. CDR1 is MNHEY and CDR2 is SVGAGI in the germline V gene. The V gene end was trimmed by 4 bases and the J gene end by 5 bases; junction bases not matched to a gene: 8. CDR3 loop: CASSSGGGFHEQYF. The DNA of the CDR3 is TGTGCCAGCAGTTCAGGGGGTGGGTTCCACGAGCAGTACTTC.

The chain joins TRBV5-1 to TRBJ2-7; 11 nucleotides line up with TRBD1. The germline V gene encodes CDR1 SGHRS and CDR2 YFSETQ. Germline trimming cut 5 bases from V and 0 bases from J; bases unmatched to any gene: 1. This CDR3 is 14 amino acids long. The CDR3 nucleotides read TGCGCCAGCAGGGGGACAGGGGGCTCCTACGAGCAGTACTTC. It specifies CASRGTGGSYEQYF.

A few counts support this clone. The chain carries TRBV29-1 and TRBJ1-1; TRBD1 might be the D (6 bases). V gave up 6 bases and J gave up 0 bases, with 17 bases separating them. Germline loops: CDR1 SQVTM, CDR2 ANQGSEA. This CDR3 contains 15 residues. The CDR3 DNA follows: TGCAGCGTAGTTCCCCAGGGGCGGGTGAACACTGAAGCTTTCTTT. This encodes CSVVPQGRVNTEAFF. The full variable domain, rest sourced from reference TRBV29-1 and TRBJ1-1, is SAVISQKPSRDICQRGTSLTIQCQVDSQVTMMFWYRQQPGQSLTLIATANQGSEATYESGFVIDKFPISRPNLTFSTLTVSNMSPEDSSIYLCSVVPQGRVNTEAFFGQGTRLTVV.

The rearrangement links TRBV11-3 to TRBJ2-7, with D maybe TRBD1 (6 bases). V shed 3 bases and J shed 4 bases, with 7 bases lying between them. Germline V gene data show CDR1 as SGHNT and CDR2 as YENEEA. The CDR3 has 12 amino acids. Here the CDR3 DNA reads TGTGCCAGCAGCTTCGGACAGTACGAGCAGTACTTC. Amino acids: CASSFGQYEQYF.

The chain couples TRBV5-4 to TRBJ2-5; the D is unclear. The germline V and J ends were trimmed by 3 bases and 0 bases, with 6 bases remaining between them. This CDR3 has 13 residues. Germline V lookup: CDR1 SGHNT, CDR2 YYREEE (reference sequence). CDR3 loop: CASSYTYQETQYF. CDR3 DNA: TGTGCCAGCAGCTACACGTACCAAGAGACCCAGTACTTC.

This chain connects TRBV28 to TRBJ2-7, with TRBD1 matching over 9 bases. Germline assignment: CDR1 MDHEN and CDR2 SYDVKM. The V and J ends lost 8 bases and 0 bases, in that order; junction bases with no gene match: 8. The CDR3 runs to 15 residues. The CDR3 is CASYSQGAYSYEQYF. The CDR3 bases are TGTGCCAGCTACTCACAGGGGGCATACTCCTACGAGCAGTACTTC.

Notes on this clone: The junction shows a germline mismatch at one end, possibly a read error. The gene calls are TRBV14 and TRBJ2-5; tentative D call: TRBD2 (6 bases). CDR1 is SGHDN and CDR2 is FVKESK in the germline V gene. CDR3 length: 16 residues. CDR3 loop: CASSPLRGGPQGTQYF. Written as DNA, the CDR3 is TGTGCCAGCAGCCCTCTGCGGGGAGGACCTCAAGGGACCCAGTACTTC.

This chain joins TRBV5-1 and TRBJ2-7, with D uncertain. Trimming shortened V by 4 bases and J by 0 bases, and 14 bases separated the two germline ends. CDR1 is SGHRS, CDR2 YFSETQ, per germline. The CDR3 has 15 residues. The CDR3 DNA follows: TGCGCCAGCAGCCCTGCCTCAGAGGCCTCCTACGAGCAGTACTTC. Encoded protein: CASSPASEASYEQYF.

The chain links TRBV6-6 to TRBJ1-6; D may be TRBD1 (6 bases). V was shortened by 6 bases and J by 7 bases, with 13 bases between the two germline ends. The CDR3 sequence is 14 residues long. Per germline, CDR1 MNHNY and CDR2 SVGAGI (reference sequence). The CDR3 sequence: CASSLRQENSPLHF. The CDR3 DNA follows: TGTGCCAGCAGCCTAAGACAGGAGAATTCACCCCTCCACTTT.

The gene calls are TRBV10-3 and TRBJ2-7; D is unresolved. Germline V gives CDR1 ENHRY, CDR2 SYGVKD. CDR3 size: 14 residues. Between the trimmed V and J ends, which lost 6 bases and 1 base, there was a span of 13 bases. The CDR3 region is CAIRPKRRSYEQYF. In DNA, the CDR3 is TGTGCCATCAGACCAAAGAGGAGATCCTACGAGCAGTACTTC.

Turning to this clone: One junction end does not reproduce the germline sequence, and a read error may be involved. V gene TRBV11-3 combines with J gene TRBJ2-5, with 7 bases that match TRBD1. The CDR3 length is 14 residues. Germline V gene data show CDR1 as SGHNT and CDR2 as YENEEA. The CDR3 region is CASSGRQGGESQYF. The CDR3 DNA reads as TGTGCCAGCAGCGGAAGACAGGGTGGAGAGTCCCAGTACTTC.

The CDR3 sequence: CASSLRYGGDPRNYEQYF. The CDR3 coding sequence is TGTGCCAGCAGCCTTAGATACGGGGGGGATCCCCGGAACTACGAGCAGTACTTC. The V gene is TRBV11-2, the J gene TRBJ2-7; 8 positions agree with TRBD2. Per germline, CDR1 SGHAT and CDR2 FQNNGV. CDR3 length equals 18 residues. After removal of 5 bases from V and 3 bases from J, the junction contained 18 bases not matched to a gene.

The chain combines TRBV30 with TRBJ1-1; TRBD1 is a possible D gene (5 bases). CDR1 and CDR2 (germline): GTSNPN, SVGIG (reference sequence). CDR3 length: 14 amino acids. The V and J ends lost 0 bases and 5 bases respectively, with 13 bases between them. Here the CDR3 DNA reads TGTGCCTGGAGTGTACAGGCGCTAACTACTGAAGCTTTCTTT. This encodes CAWSVQALTTEAFF.

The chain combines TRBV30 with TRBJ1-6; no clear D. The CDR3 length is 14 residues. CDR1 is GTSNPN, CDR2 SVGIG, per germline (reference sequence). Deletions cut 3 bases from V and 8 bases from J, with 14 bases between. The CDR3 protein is CAWSNSGRHSPLHF. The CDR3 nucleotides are TGTGCCTGGAGCAACAGTGGGCGCCATTCACCCCTCCACTTT.

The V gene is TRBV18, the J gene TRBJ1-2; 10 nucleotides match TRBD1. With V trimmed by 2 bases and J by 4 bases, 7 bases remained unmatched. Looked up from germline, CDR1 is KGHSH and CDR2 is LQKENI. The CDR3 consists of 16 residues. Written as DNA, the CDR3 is TGTGCCAGCTCACCAGAGACAGGGGGCTCGGGCTATGGCTACACCTTC. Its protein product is CASSPETGGSGYGYTF.

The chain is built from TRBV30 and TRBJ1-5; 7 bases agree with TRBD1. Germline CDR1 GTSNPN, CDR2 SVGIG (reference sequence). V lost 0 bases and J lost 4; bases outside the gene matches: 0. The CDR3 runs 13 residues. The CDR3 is CAWSVQGNQPQHF. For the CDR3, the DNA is TGTGCCTGGAGTGTACAGGGGAATCAGCCCCAGCATTTT.

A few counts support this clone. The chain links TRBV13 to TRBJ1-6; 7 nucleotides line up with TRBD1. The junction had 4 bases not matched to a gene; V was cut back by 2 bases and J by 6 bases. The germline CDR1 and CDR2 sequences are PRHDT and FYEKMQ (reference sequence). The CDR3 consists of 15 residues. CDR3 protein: CASSLRGQVNSPLHF. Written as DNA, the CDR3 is TGTGCCAGCAGCTTAAGGGGGCAGGTTAATTCACCCCTCCACTTT.

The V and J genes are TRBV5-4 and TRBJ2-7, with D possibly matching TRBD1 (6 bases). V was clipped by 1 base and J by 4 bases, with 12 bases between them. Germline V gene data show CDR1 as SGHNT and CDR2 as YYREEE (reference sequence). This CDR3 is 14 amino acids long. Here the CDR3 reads CASSLLGARYEQYF. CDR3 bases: TGTGCCAGCAGCTTGTTGGGGGCCCGATACGAGCAGTACTTC. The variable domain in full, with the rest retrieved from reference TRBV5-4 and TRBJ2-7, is ETGVTQSPTHLIKTRGQQVTLRCSSQSGHNTVSWYQQALGQGPQFIFQYYREEENGRGNFPPRFSGLQFPNYSSELNVNALELDDSALYLCASSLLGARYEQYFGPGTRLTVT.

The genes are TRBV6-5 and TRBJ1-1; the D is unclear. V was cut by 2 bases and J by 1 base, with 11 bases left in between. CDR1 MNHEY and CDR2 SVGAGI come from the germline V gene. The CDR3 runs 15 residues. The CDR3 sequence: CASSYGRPRNTEAFF. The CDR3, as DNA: TGTGCCAGCAGTTACGGGCGACCTCGGAACACTGAAGCTTTCTTT.

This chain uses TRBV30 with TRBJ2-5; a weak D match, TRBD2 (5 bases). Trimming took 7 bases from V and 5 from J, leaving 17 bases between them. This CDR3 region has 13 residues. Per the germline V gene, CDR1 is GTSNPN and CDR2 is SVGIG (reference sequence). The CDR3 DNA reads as TGTGCCTTAACTATCCGGGGAGTCGAGACCCAGTACTTC. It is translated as CALTIRGVETQYF. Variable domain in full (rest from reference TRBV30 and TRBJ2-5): SQTIHQWPATLVQPVGSPLSLECTVEGTSNPNLYWYRQAAGRGLQLLFYSVGIGQISSEVPQNLSASRPQDRQFILSSKKLLLSDSGFYLCALTIRGVETQYFGPGTRLLVL.

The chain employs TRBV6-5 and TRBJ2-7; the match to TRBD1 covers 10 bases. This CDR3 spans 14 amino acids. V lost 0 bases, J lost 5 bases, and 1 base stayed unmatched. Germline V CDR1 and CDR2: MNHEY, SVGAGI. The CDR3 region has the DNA TGTGCCAGCAGTTACTCTGGGACAGGGGACGAGCAGTACTTC. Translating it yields CASSYSGTGDEQYF.

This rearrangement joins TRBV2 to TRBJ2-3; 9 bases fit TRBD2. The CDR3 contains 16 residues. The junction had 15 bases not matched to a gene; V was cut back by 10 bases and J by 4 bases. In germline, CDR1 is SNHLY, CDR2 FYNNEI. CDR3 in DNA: TGTGCCACCTCTCCAGGGCGGGGGGGCCCCGCAGATACGCAGTATTTT. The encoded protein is CATSPGRGGPADTQYF.

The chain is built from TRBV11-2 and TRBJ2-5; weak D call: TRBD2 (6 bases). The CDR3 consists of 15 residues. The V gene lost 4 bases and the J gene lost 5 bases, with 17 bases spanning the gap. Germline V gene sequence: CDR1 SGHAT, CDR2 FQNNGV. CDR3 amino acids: CASSSLISSVETQYF. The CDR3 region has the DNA TGTGCCAGCAGCTCCCTCATATCTAGCGTCGAGACCCAGTACTTC.

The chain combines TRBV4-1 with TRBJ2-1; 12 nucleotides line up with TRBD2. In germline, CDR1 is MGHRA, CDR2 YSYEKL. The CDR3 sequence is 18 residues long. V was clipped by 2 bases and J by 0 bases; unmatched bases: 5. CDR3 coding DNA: TGCGCCAGCAGCCAATCTAGCGGGGGGGTTAGCTCCTACAATGAGCAGTTCTTC. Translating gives CASSQSSGGVSSYNEQFF.